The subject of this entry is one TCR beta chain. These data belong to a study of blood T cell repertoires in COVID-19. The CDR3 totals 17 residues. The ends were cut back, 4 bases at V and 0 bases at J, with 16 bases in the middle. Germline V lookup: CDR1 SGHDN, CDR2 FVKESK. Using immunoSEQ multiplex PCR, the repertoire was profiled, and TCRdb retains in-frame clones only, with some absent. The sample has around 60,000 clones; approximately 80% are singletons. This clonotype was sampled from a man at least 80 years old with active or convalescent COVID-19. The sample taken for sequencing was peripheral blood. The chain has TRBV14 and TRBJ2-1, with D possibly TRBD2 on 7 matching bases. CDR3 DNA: TGTGCCAGCAGCCCATTATGGGGGGGCCACTCCTACAATGAGCAGTTCTTC. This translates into CASSPLWGGHSYNEQFF.